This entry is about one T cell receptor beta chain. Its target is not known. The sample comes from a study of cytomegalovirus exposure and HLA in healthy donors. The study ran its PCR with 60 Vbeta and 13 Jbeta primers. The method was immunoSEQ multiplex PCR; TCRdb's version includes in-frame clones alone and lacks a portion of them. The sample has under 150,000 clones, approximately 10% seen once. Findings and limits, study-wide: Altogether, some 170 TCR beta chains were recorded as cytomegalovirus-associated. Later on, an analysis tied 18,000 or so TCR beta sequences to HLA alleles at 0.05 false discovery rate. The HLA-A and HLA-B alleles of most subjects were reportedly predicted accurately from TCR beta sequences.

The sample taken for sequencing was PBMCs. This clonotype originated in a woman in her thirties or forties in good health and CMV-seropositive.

CDR3 loop: CASSLTAGVNTGELFF. CDR3 bases: TGCGCCAGCAGCTTAACCGCAGGGGTGAACACCGGGGAGCTGTTTTTT. The rearrangement uses TRBV5-1 and TRBJ2-2, with D maybe TRBD1 (6 bases). CDR3 length: 16 residues. Trimming stripped 2 bases from V and 1 base from J, with 12 bases between. The germline gives CDR1 SGHRS, CDR2 YFSETQ.